This T cell receptor beta chain was observed in a study of neurological immune-mediated disorders. Findings and caveats of the study: Falling below healthy controls, multiple sclerosis showed the least TCR clonal expansion, while HTLV-1-associated myelopathy showed the most. The study phylogenetically grouped the repertoires of 18 of 34 multiple sclerosis patients into one related-CDR3 cluster, a possible signature.

Libraries from sorted cells used about a million T cells (CD4+ or CD8+). By share of the sample, this clonotype is medium-sized. Its matching antigen is unknown. Every sequencing run drew on 15-18 subjects and yielded over 190 million TCR-beta sequences. TCRdb re-analysed the 5' RACE reads in MiXCR, keeping a single row per CDR3 protein. Of approximately 20,000 distinct CDR3 sequences listed, 17% are singletons. This CDR3 has 15 residues. The junction had 3 bases not matched to a gene; V was cut back by 5 bases and J by 6 bases. Germline CDR1 and CDR2: MRHNA and SNTAGT. Input material: CD8+ T cells from blood. The receptor was isolated from a woman aged 18 to 35 with multiple sclerosis. The chain joins TRBV6-4 to TRBJ2-1; TRBD2 matches 14 bases. As DNA, the CDR3 is TGTGCCAGCAGTCCAGGGACTAGCGGGGGCAATGAGCAGTTCTTC. Translating gives CASSPGTSGGNEQFF.